Below are 14 T cell receptor beta chains sequenced from a single sample in a study of T cells in pancreatic ductal adenocarcinoma. No neoadjuvant therapy was given to the selected pancreatic ductal adenocarcinoma patients before their surgery. TCRdb's copy holds only in-frame clones and misses some; the assay was immunoSEQ multiplex PCR. The sample holds 97,000 or so clones, about 95% seen once. Sequencing input: PBMCs. The receptors come from a human donor with pancreatic ductal adenocarcinoma.

The chain has TRBV7-2 and TRBJ2-7; TRBD2 is a possible D gene (6 bases). This CDR3 has 15 residues. The ends were cut back, 5 bases at V and 1 base at J, with 15 bases in the middle. Germline CDR1 SGHTA, CDR2 FQGNSA. The chain's CDR3 is CASSPLGGKSYEQYF. The CDR3 DNA sequence: TGTGCCAGCAGCCCACTTGGCGGGAAATCCTACGAGCAGTACTTC. Full variable domain (remainder filled in from reference TRBV7-2 and TRBJ2-7): GAGVSQSPSNKVTEKGKDVELRCDPISGHTALYWYRQSLGQGLEFLIYFQGNSAPDKSGLPSDRFSAERTGGSVSTLTIQRTQQEDSAVYLCASSPLGGKSYEQYFGPGTRLTVT.

V is TRBV5-1 and J is TRBJ2-5; 12 bases agree with TRBD1. Germline-derived CDR1 and CDR2 are SGHRS and YFSETQ. The CDR3 has 16 residues. The V gene end was trimmed by 0 bases and the J gene end by 4 bases; junction bases not matched to a gene: 4. The CDR3 sequence: CASSLEGTGGGETQYF. DNA for the CDR3: TGCGCCAGCAGCTTGGAGGGGACAGGGGGCGGAGAGACCCAGTACTTC.

The rearrangement uses TRBV6-1 and TRBJ2-7; 8 bases map to TRBD1. The CDR3 totals 13 residues. The V segment lost 6 bases and the J segment 1 base; nucleotides outside the gene matches: 2. Germline assignment: CDR1 MNHNS and CDR2 SASEGT. In nucleotides, the CDR3 is TGTGCCAGCAGCCGGGACAGGTCCTACGAGCAGTACTTC. It translates to CASSRDRSYEQYF.

This clone was seen only once. This chain links TRBV5-8 with TRBJ2-7, with D perhaps TRBD2 (6 bases). V lost 1 base and J 9 bases, leaving 20 bases between the germline ends. This CDR3 spans 15 amino acids. Germline V gene lookup returns CDR1 SGHTS and CDR2 YDEGEE. This CDR3 reads CASSLSVTGVWRQYF. Here the CDR3 DNA reads TGTGCCAGCAGCTTGAGCGTAACGGGAGTTTGGCGGCAGTACTTC.

The chain couples TRBV11-2 to TRBJ2-3, with 7 nucleotides matching TRBD2. Germline V gene lookup returns CDR1 SGHAT and CDR2 FQNNGV. J was trimmed by 9 bases and V by 5 bases; bases with no gene match: 14. The length of the CDR3 is 15 residues. The CDR3 protein is CASSPQNSGLDTQYF. The DNA of the CDR3 is TGTGCCAGCAGCCCCCAGAATAGCGGGCTTGACACGCAGTATTTT.

The chain employs TRBV18 and TRBJ2-5; perhaps TRBD2 as D (6 bases). The CDR3 is 16 residues long. Germline-derived CDR1 and CDR2 are KGHSH and LQKENI. Trimming took 2 bases from V and 5 from J, leaving 18 bases between them. The CDR3 region is CASSPATARAGETQYF. CDR3 nucleotides: TGTGCCAGCTCACCAGCGACTGCCAGGGCGGGGGAGACCCAGTACTTC.

The rearrangement links TRBV7-2 to TRBJ2-2; 9 positions match TRBD1. CDR1 and CDR2 (germline): SGHTA, FQGNSA. CDR3 length: 14 amino acids. Germline trimming cut 5 bases from V and 4 bases from J; bases unmatched to any gene: 2. CDR3 sequence (DNA): TGTGCCAGCAGCCCGACAGGGGGCACCGGGGAGCTGTTTTTT. The encoded protein is CASSPTGGTGELFF.

The gene calls are TRBV7-9 and TRBJ2-1; D not certain. V lost 5 bases to trimming and J lost 9 bases, with 11 bases between them. CDR1 SEHNR and CDR2 FQNEAQ come from the germline V gene (reference sequence). The CDR3 runs to 12 residues. The CDR3 is CASSQVVTEQFF. In DNA form, the CDR3 reads TGTGCCAGCAGCCAGGTCGTCACTGAGCAGTTCTTC. Full variable domain (outside the CDR3, taken from reference TRBV7-9 and TRBJ2-1): DTGVSQNPRHKITKRGQNVTFRCDPISEHNRLYWYRQTLGQGPEFLTYFQNEAQLEKSRLLSDRFSAERPKGSFSTLEIQRTEQGDSAMYLCASSQVVTEQFFGPGTRLTVL.

The chain employs TRBV5-1 and TRBJ1-2; maybe TRBD1 (5 bases). The CDR3 covers 15 residues. Germline lookup yields CDR1 SGHRS and CDR2 YFSETQ. With 0 bases removed from V and 3 bases from J, the gap between germline ends came to 12 bases. Here the CDR3 DNA reads TGCGCCAGCAGCTTGGATGGCAGGGCCTACTATGGCTACACCTTC. Residues: CASSLDGRAYYGYTF.

In this sample, this clone turned up once. J is TRBJ1-2 and V is TRBV19; no clear D. The CDR3 covers 14 residues. V was cut by 4 bases and J by 2 bases, with 11 bases left in between. Germline V gene data show CDR1 as LNHDA and CDR2 as SQIVND (reference sequence). CDR3 sequence: CASSTGGGNYGYTF. The CDR3 coding sequence is TGTGCCAGTAGTACCGGCGGAGGGAACTATGGCTACACCTTC.

CDR3 nucleotides: TGTGCCAGCAATCCGTGGGGAGGGCAACTGGTTGGGCAGTTCTTC. Its protein is CASNPWGGQLVGQFF. The rearrangement uses TRBV5-6 and TRBJ2-1, with TRBD2 identical over 7 bases. The CDR3 loop spans 15 amino acids. The V gene's germline CDR1 is SGHDT and CDR2 YYEEEE. Trimming took 6 bases from V and 12 from J; bases not matched to a gene: 18.

The chain joins TRBV18 to TRBJ2-2; the match to TRBD1 covers 9 bases. Losses at the gene ends were 8 bases for V and 4 bases for J; bases not matched to a gene: 8. Germline CDR1 and CDR2: KGHSH and LQKENI. The CDR3 spans 15 residues. The CDR3 DNA follows: TGTGCCAGCGGACAGGGGCAAACTGGCACCGGGGAGCTGTTTTTT. Protein product: CASGQGQTGTGELFF. Supplemented by reference TRBV18 and TRBJ2-2, the full variable domain reads NAGVMQNPRHLVRRRGQEARLRCSPMKGHSHVYWYRQLPEEGLKFMVYLQKENIIDESGMPKERFSAEFPKEGPSILRIQQVVRGDSAAYFCASGQGQTGTGELFFGEGSRLTVL.

The chain carries TRBV7-9 and TRBJ2-5; 7 nucleotides agree with TRBD1. Germline trimming cut 5 bases from V and 5 bases from J; bases unmatched to any gene: 17. This CDR3 is 17 amino acids long. Germline V gene data show CDR1 as SEHNR and CDR2 as FQNEAQ (reference sequence). The CDR3 is CASSIILRDSFGETQYF. CDR3 sequence (DNA): TGTGCCAGCAGCATCATCCTCCGGGACAGCTTTGGGGAGACCCAGTACTTC.

The chain couples TRBV19 to TRBJ1-4; 9 bases line up with TRBD1. This CDR3 is 14 amino acids long. Germline CDR1 LNHDA, CDR2 SQIVND (reference sequence). Losses at the gene ends were 9 bases for V and 7 bases for J; bases not matched to a gene: 9. Here the CDR3 DNA reads TGTGCCAGCCGTCGAACAGGGGGCGGTGAAAAACTGTTTTTT. It yields the protein CASRRTGGGEKLFF.